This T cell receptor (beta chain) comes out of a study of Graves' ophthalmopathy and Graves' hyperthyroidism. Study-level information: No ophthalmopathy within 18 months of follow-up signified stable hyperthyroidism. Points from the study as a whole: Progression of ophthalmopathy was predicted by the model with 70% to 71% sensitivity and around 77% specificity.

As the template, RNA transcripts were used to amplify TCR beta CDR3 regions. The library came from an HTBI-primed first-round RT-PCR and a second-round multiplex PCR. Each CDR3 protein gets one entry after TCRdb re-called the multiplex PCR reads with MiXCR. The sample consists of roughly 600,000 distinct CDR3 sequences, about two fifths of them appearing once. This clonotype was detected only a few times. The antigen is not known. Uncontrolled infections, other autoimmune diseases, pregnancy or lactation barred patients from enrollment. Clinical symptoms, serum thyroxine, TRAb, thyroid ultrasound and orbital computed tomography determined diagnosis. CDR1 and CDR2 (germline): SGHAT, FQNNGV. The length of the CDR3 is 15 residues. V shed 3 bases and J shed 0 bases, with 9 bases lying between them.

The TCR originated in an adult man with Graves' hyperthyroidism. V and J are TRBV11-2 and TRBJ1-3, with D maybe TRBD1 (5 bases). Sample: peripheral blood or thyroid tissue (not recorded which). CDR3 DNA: TGTGCCAGCAGCTTGAAGGGGAGCTCTGGAAACACCATATATTTT. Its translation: CASSLKGSSGNTIYF.